Following are 9 T cell receptor beta chains from one sample sequenced in a study of siplizumab effects on memory and regulatory T cells. Method: immunoSEQ multiplex PCR; TCRdb's copy keeps in-frame clones and lacks some. Among 100,000 or so clones listed, 91% were seen once. Material: CD4+ T cells sorted from blood. Every receptor here comes from a human donor in good health.

This chain connects TRBV7-3 to TRBJ2-1; no firm D call. There are 13 residues in the CDR3. Germline V gives CDR1 SGHTA, CDR2 FQGTGA. V lost 4 bases and J 10 bases, leaving 14 bases between the germline ends. The CDR3 nucleotides are TGTGCCAGCAGCTCGCTGGACCGCGAGGAGCAGTTCTTC. Translation gives CASSSLDREEQFF.

The chain employs TRBV10-3 and TRBJ1-1, with D perhaps TRBD1 (5 bases). Germline values: CDR1 ENHRY, CDR2 SYGVKD. This CDR3 has 14 residues. Trimming cost V 6 bases and J 0 bases, with 11 bases left between them. The CDR3 sequence: CAIRSDMVNTEAFF. CDR3 coding DNA: TGTGCCATCAGATCGGACATGGTGAACACTGAAGCTTTCTTT.

This chain connects TRBV4-3 to TRBJ1-4; possible D gene TRBD1, 6 bases. V shed 4 bases and J shed 8 bases, with 17 bases lying between them. The CDR3 sequence is 15 residues long. Germline V CDR1 and CDR2: LGHNA, YSLEER. CDR3 in amino acids: CASSREQGIGEKLFF. DNA of the CDR3: TGCGCCAGCAGCCGGGAGCAGGGGATCGGGGAAAAACTGTTTTTT.

J is TRBJ2-5 and V is TRBV27; 9 bases map to TRBD2. The germline gives CDR1 MNHEY, CDR2 SMNVEV (reference sequence). This CDR3 has 15 residues. V lost 6 bases, J lost 5 bases, and 10 bases stayed unmatched. The CDR3 is CASSTLGTSRETQYF. The CDR3 bases are TGTGCCAGCAGCACACTCGGGACTAGCCGGGAGACCCAGTACTTC.

This sequence joins TRBV5-1 and TRBJ2-2, with TRBD2 matching over 8 bases. The germline gives CDR1 SGHRS, CDR2 YFSETQ. V was pared by 3 bases and J by 2 bases, with 6 bases of the junction left unmatched. The CDR3 spans 16 residues. The CDR3 here is CASSSIAGSNTGELFF. CDR3 sequence (DNA): TGCGCCAGCAGCTCCATAGCGGGGAGTAACACCGGGGAGCTGTTTTTT.

The chain carries TRBV4-1 and TRBJ1-2; no reliable D call. Germline V CDR1 and CDR2: MGHRA, YSYEKL. The ends were cut back, 1 base at V and 8 bases at J, with 17 bases in the middle. The CDR3 runs 15 residues. CDR3 region: CASSQVLGEGYGYTF. In DNA, the CDR3 is TGCGCCAGCAGCCAAGTATTGGGAGAAGGGTACGGCTACACCTTC.

The chain links TRBV5-4 to TRBJ2-3, with 7 bases aligning to TRBD2. CDR1 and CDR2 from the germline V gene are SGHNT and YYREEE (reference sequence). The CDR3 consists of 13 residues. With V trimmed by 2 bases and J by 4 bases, 1 base remained unmatched. This CDR3 reads CASSLRGADTQYF. CDR3 nucleotide sequence: TGTGCCAGCAGCTTACGGGGGGCAGATACGCAGTATTTT.

This clone was observed once. This chain connects TRBV5-4 to TRBJ1-4; the match to TRBD1 covers 11 bases. The ends lost 3 bases at V and 2 bases at J; junction bases unmatched: 3. Germline CDR1 SGHNT, CDR2 YYREEE (reference sequence). The CDR3 runs 16 residues. The DNA of the CDR3 is TGTGCCAGCAGCTACGGACAGGGGGCGACTAATGAAAAACTGTTTTTT. Amino acids: CASSYGQGATNEKLFF. The complete variable domain, with remaining parts taken from reference TRBV5-4 and TRBJ1-4, reads ETGVTQSPTHLIKTRGQQVTLRCSSQSGHNTVSWYQQALGQGPQFIFQYYREEENGRGNFPPRFSGLQFPNYSSELNVNALELDDSALYLCASSYGQGATNEKLFFGSGTQLSVL.

J is TRBJ2-5 and V is TRBV9; D is undetermined. The V gene's germline CDR1 is SGDLS and CDR2 YYNGEE. CDR3 length: 14 residues. V lost 2 bases to trimming and J lost 4 bases, with 12 bases between them. As DNA, the CDR3 is TGTGCCAGCAGCGTTGGAGCTGCTTCAGAGACCCAGTACTTC. It is translated as CASSVGAASETQYF.